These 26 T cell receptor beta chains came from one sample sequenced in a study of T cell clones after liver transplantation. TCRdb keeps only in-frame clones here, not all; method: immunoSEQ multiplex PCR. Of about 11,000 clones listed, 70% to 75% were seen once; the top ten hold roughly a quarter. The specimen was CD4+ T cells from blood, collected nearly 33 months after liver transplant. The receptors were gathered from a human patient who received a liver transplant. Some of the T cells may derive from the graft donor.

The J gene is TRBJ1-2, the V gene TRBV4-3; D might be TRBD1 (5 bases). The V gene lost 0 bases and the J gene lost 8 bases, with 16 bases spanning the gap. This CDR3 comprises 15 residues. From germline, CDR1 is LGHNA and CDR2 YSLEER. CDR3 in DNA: TGCGCCAGCAGCCAAGATAGGGGAGGGGCGGGAGGCTACACCTTC. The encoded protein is CASSQDRGGAGGYTF.

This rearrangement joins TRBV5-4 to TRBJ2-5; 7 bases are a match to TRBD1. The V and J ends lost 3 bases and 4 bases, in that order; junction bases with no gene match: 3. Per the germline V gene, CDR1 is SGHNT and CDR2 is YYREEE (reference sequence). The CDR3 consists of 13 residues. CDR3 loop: CASSSWTGETQYF. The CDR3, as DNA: TGTGCCAGCAGCTCCTGGACAGGAGAGACCCAGTACTTC.

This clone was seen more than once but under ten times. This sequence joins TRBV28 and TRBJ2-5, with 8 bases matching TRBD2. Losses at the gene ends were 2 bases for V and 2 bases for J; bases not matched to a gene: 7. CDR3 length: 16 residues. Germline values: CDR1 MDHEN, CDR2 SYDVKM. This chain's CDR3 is CASSLKTSGTQETQYF. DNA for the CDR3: TGTGCCAGCAGTTTAAAAACTAGCGGCACACAAGAGACCCAGTACTTC.

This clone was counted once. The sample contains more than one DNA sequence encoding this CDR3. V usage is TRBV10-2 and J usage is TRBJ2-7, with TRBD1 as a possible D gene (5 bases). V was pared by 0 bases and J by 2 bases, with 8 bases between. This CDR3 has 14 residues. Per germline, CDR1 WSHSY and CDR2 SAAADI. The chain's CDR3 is CASSESWGPYEQYF. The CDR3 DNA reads TGCGCCAGCAGTGAGTCGTGGGGCCCCTACGAGCAGTACTTC.

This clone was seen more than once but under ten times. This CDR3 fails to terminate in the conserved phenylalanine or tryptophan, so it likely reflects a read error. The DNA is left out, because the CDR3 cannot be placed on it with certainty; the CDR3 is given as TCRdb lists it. CDR3: CAGDLGPR. The chain has TRBV30 and TRBJ1-1. The CDR3 is 8 residues long, ends included. Germline CDR1 and CDR2: GTSNPN and SVGIG (reference sequence).

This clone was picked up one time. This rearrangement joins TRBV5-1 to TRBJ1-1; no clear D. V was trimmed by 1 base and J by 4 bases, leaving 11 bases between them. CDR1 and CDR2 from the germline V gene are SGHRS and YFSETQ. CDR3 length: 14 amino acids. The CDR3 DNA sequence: TGCGCCAGCAGCTTGTCCGAGGGATTCACTGAAGCTTTCTTT. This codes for CASSLSEGFTEAFF. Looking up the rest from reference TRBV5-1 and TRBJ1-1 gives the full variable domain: KAGVTQTPRYLIKTRGQQVTLSCSPISGHRSVSWYQQTPGQGLQFLFEYFSETQRNKGNFPGRFSGRQFSNSRSEMNVSTLELGDSALYLCASSLSEGFTEAFFGQGTRLTVV.

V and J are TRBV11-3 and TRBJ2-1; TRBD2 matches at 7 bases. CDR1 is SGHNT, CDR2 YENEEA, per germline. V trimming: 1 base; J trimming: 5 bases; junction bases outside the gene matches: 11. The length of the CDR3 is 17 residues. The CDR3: CASSLGRRGGPHNEQFF. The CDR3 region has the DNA TGTGCCAGCAGCTTAGGACGGAGGGGAGGGCCACACAATGAGCAGTTCTTC.

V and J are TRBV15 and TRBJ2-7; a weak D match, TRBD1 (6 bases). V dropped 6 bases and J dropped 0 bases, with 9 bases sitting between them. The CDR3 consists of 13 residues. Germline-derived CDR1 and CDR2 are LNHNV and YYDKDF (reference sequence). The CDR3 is CATSTGSSYEQYF. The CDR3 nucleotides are TGTGCCACCAGTACAGGGAGCTCCTACGAGCAGTACTTC.

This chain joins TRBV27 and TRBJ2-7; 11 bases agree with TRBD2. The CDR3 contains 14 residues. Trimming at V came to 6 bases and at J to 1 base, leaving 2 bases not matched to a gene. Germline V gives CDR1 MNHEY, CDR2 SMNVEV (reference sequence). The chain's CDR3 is CASRRTSGSYEQYF. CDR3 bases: TGTGCCAGCAGAAGGACTAGCGGGTCCTACGAGCAGTACTTC.

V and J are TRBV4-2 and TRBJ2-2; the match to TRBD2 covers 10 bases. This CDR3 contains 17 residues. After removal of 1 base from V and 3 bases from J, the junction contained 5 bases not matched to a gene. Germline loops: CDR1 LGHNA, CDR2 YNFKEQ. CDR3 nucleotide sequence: TGTGCCAGCAGCCAAGCTTTAGCGGGGGGCGACACCGGGGAGCTGTTTTTT. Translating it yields CASSQALAGGDTGELFF.

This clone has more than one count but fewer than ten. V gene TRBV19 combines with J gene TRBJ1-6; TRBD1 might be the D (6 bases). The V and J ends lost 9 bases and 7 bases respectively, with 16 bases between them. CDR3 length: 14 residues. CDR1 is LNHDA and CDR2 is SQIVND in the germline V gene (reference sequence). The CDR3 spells CASARGGSNSPLHF. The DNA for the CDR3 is TGTGCCAGCGCAAGGGGGGGGTCGAATTCACCCCTCCACTTT.

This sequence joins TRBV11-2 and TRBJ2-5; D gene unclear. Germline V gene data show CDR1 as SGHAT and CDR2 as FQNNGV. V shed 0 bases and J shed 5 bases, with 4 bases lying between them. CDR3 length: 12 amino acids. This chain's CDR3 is CASSLDLETQYF. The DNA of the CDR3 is TGTGCCAGCAGCTTAGATTTGGAGACCCAGTACTTC.

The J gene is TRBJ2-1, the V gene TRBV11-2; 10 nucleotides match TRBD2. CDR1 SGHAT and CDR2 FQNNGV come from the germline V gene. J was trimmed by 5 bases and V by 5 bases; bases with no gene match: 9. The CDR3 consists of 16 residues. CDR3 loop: CASSKTSGNLHNEQFF. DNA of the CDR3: TGTGCCAGCAGCAAAACTAGCGGGAACCTACACAATGAGCAGTTCTTC.

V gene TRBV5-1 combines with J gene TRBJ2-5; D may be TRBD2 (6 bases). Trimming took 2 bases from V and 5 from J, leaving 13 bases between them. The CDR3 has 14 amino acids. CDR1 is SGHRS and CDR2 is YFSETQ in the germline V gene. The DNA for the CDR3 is TGCGCCAGCAGCTTAGAGGAGGGCTGGGAGACCCAGTACTTC. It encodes CASSLEEGWETQYF.

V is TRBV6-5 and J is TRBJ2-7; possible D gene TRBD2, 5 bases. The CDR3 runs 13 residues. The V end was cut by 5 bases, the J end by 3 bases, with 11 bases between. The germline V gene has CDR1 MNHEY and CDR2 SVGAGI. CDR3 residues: CASSAGLVYEQYV. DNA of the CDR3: TGTGCCAGCAGTGCCGGACTGGTCTACGAGCAGTACGTC.

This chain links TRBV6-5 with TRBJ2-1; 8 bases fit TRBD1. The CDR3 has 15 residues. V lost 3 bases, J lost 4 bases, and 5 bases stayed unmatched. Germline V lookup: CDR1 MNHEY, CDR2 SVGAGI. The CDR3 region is CASSYGQGRYNEQFF. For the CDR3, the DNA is TGTGCCAGCAGTTATGGACAGGGACGGTACAATGAGCAGTTCTTC.

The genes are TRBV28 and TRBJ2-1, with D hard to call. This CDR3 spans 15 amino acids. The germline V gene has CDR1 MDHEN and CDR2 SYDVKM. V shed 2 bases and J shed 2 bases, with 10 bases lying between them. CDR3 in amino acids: CASSLDPRAYNEQFF. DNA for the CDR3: TGTGCCAGCAGTTTAGACCCTAGGGCCTACAATGAGCAGTTCTTC.

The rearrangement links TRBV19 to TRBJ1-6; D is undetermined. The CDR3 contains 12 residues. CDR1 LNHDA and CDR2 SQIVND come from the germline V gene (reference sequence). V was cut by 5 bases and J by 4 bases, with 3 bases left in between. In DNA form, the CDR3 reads TGTGCCAGTAGTCCTTATAATTCACCCCTCCACTTT. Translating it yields CASSPYNSPLHF.

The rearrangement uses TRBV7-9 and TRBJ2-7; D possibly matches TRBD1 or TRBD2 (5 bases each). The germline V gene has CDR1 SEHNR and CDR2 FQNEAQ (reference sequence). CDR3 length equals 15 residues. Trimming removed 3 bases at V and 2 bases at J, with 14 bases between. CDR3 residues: CASSFGPWGTYEQYV. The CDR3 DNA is TGTGCCAGCAGCTTCGGCCCCTGGGGGACCTACGAGCAGTACGTC.

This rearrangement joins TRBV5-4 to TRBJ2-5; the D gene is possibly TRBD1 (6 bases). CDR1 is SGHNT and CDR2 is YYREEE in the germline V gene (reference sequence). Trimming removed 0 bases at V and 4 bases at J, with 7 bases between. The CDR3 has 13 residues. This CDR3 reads CASSLVGGETQYF. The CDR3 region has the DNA TGTGCCAGCAGCTTGGTAGGGGGAGAGACCCAGTACTTC. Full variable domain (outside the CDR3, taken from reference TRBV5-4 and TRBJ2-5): ETGVTQSPTHLIKTRGQQVTLRCSSQSGHNTVSWYQQALGQGPQFIFQYYREEENGRGNFPPRFSGLQFPNYSSELNVNALELDDSALYLCASSLVGGETQYFGPGTRLLVL.

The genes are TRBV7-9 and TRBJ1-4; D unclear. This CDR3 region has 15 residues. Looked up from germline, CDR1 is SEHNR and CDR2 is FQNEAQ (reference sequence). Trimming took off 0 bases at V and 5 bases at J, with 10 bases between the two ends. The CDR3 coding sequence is TGTGCCAGCAGCTTAGCGCGCGGGGAAAATGAAAAACTGTTTTTT. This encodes CASSLARGENEKLFF. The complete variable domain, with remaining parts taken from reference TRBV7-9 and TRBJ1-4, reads DTGVSQNPRHKITKRGQNVTFRCDPISEHNRLYWYRQTLGQGPEFLTYFQNEAQLEKSRLLSDRFSAERPKGSFSTLEIQRTEQGDSAMYLCASSLARGENEKLFFGSGTQLSVL.

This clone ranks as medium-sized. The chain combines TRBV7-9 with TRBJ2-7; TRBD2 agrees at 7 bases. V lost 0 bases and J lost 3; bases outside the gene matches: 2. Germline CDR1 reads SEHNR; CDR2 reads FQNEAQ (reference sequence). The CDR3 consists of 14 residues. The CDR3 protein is CASSLAGGDYEQYV. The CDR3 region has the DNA TGTGCCAGCAGCTTAGCGGGAGGGGACTACGAGCAGTACGTC.

The CDR3 DNA reads TGCGCCAGCAGCAACGAAGGACCGGGTGAGCAGTTCTTC. Its protein is CASSNEGPGEQFF. V gene TRBV5-1 combines with J gene TRBJ2-1; D not certain. The germline V gene encodes CDR1 SGHRS and CDR2 YFSETQ. Trimming removed 4 bases from V and 9 bases from J, with 14 bases in between. CDR3 length: 13 residues.

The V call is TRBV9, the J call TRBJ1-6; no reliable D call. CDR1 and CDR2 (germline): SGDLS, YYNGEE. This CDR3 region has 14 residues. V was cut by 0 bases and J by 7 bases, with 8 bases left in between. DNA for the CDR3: TGTGCCAGCAGCGTAGGTTTTGGGAATTCACCCCTCCACTTT. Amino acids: CASSVGFGNSPLHF.

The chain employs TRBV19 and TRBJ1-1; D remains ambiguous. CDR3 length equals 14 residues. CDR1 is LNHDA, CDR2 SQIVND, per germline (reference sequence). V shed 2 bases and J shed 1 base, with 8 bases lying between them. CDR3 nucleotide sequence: TGTGCCAGTAGTATATATTCGGGGAACACTGAAGCTTTCTTT. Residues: CASSIYSGNTEAFF.

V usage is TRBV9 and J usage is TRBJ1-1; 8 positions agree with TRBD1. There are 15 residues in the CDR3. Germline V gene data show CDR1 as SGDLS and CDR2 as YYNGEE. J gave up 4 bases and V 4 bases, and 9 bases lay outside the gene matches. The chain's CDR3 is CASSPWTGKGTEAFF. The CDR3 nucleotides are TGTGCCAGCAGCCCCTGGACAGGGAAAGGCACTGAAGCTTTCTTT.